The 23 T cell receptor beta chains listed next were all sequenced from one sample in a study of spatial heterogeneity in lung cancer. Regarding the study as a whole: How many expanded intratumoral alpha and beta TCRs were present tracked the tumor mutation count, which was a count of nonsynonymous mutations.

Their target antigens are unknown. The time point denotes: sample taken at primary tumor resection. TCRdb passed the 5' RACE reads through MiXCR, listing each CDR3 protein once. The profile covers about 11,000 distinct CDR3 sequences, with around 5.1% appearing a single time and 9.5% to 15% taken by the ten largest. Source: lung tumor tissue, taken at surgery. The source of these receptors is a male donor with early-stage non-small cell lung cancer.

In its sample, this clonotype was seen many times. This chain connects TRBV5-1 to TRBJ1-1; D unclear. The germline gives CDR1 SGHRS, CDR2 YFSETQ. The CDR3 has 15 residues. Trimming took 5 bases from V and 3 from J, leaving 17 bases between them. CDR3 coding DNA: TGCGCCAGCAGTTTCATGGACCCATCGGACACTGAAGCTTTCTTT. This encodes CASSFMDPSDTEAFF. Variable domain in full (rest from reference TRBV5-1 and TRBJ1-1): KAGVTQTPRYLIKTRGQQVTLSCSPISGHRSVSWYQQTPGQGLQFLFEYFSETQRNKGNFPGRFSGRQFSNSRSEMNVSTLELGDSALYLCASSFMDPSDTEAFFGQGTRLTVV.

This clonotype was counted many times. This chain connects TRBV12-3 or TRBV12-4 to TRBJ2-3; 7 nucleotides align to TRBD1. This CDR3 contains 14 residues. The ends lost 7 bases at V and 2 bases at J; junction bases unmatched: 6. CDR3: CASNKQGPTDTQYF. The CDR3 region has the DNA TGTGCCAGCAATAAACAGGGGCCCACAGATACGCAGTATTTT.

J is TRBJ2-2 and V is TRBV19; D may be TRBD2 (5 bases). The germline V gene encodes CDR1 LNHDA and CDR2 SQIVND (reference sequence). The V end lost 4 bases, the J end lost 4 bases, and 13 bases lay between the germline ends. CDR3 length: 15 residues. The CDR3 region has the DNA TGTGCCAGTAGTAGCCGGAGGTGGGTCACCGGGGAGCTGTTTTTT. It specifies CASSSRRWVTGELFF.

Ten or more counts support this clonotype. The rearrangement links TRBV10-3 to TRBJ2-3, with a tentative D call TRBD2 (5 bases). Germline loops: CDR1 ENHRY, CDR2 SYGVKD. The CDR3 consists of 12 residues. The V end lost 11 bases, the J end lost 0 bases, and 9 bases lay between the germline ends. CDR3 sequence (DNA): TGTGCCGCACGCGGGAGCACAGATACGCAGTATTTT. Translation: CAARGSTDTQYF.

This clonotype was counted ten times or more. CDR3: CSVAGGSYEQYF. The CDR3 DNA reads as TGCAGCGTTGCAGGGGGTTCCTACGAGCAGTACTTC. The chain recombines TRBV29-1 with TRBJ2-7, with TRBD1 matching over 7 bases. The CDR3 loop spans 12 amino acids. From germline, CDR1 is SQVTM and CDR2 ANQGSEA. The trim removed 4 bases at V and 1 base at J, leaving 1 base unmatched.

The chain joins TRBV7-2 to TRBJ2-3; TRBD2 matches 8 bases. The V and J ends lost 1 base and 4 bases, in that order; junction bases with no gene match: 7. The CDR3 loop spans 16 amino acids. The germline CDR1 and CDR2 sequences are SGHTA and FQGNSA. CDR3 in DNA: TGTGCCAGCAGCTTAGTTTACGGGAGGGCGGCAGATACGCAGTATTTT. Its protein product is CASSLVYGRAADTQYF.

This clonotype was seen at least ten times. The rearrangement joins TRBV10-3 to TRBJ1-5; D not resolved. Germline V gene data show CDR1 as ENHRY and CDR2 as SYGVKD. This CDR3 contains 12 residues. The ends were cut back, 6 bases at V and 6 bases at J, with 9 bases in the middle. CDR3 protein: CAIRDEGQPQHF. DNA for the CDR3: TGTGCCATCAGGGACGAAGGTCAGCCCCAGCATTTT.

This clonotype was picked up many times. This chain uses TRBV20-1 with TRBJ1-4; possible D gene TRBD1, 6 bases. Germline-derived CDR1 and CDR2 are DFQATT and SNEGSKA (reference sequence). Trimming pared 1 base from V and 0 bases from J, leaving 18 bases between. The CDR3 length is 18 residues. CDR3 nucleotides: TGCAGTGCTAGAGTTTACGGACAGCCCTCAGCAACTAATGAAAAACTGTTTTTT. Its protein is CSARVYGQPSATNEKLFF.

This clonotype was seen repeatedly, ten times or more. This chain connects TRBV5-4 to TRBJ2-5, with 13 bases identical to TRBD2. The CDR3 length is 17 residues. Germline V lookup: CDR1 SGHNT, CDR2 YYREEE (reference sequence). The ends lost 6 bases at V and 2 bases at J; junction bases unmatched: 10. The CDR3 loop is CASMSGLAGALQETQYF. CDR3 coding DNA: TGTGCCAGCATGTCTGGACTAGCGGGGGCCTTACAAGAGACCCAGTACTTC.

This clonotype appeared many times. The chain joins TRBV6-1 to TRBJ1-1, with D perhaps TRBD1 (6 bases). CDR1 is MNHNS, CDR2 SASEGT, per germline. V lost 3 bases, J lost 0 bases, and 20 bases lay in between. This CDR3 region has 18 residues. CDR3 in DNA: TGTGCCAGCAGTGATCGAGTCGCCCGTGCAGGGGTGAACACTGAAGCTTTCTTT. Its protein is CASSDRVARAGVNTEAFF.

This clonotype showed up many times. This rearrangement joins TRBV4-2 to TRBJ1-6; 8 bases fit TRBD1. The CDR3 is 14 amino acids. The junction had 7 bases not matched to a gene; V was cut back by 4 bases and J by 11 bases. CDR1 and CDR2 from the germline V gene are LGHNA and YNFKEQ. This chain's CDR3 is CASSPDRGKAPLHF. The CDR3 DNA sequence: TGTGCCAGCAGCCCCGACAGGGGAAAGGCACCCCTCCACTTT.

This chain connects TRBV7-2 to TRBJ2-1; the match to TRBD1 covers 8 bases. This CDR3 region has 13 residues. Germline V gives CDR1 SGHTA, CDR2 FQGNSA. The ends lost 4 bases at V and 6 bases at J; junction bases unmatched: 2. Here the CDR3 reads CASSSGQGNEQFF. The CDR3 DNA reads as TGTGCCAGCAGCTCCGGACAGGGCAATGAGCAGTTCTTC.

This clonotype was counted once. V and J are TRBV7-2 and TRBJ1-2, with D tentatively TRBD1 (6 bases). The length of the CDR3 is 15 residues. Germline V gene sequence: CDR1 SGHTA, CDR2 FQGNSA. The germline V and J ends were trimmed by 5 bases and 2 bases, with 15 bases remaining between them. Here the CDR3 reads CASSGRKTGNYGYTF. The DNA for the CDR3 is TGTGCCAGCAGCGGGCGAAAAACAGGGAACTATGGCTACACCTTC.

This clonotype was seen only a few times. The chain employs TRBV29-1 and TRBJ2-1, with 9 nucleotides matching TRBD2. V lost 5 bases to trimming and J lost 2 bases; unmatched junction nucleotides: 4. The CDR3 covers 14 residues. CDR1 and CDR2 (germline): SQVTM, ANQGSEA. CDR3 DNA sequence: TGCAGCGTTCAAGCGGGAGGAGCCTACAATGAGCAGTTCTTC. The encoded protein is CSVQAGGAYNEQFF.

This clonotype was picked up many times. The J gene is TRBJ2-2, the V gene TRBV10-3, with 10 bases identical to TRBD2. CDR3 length equals 16 residues. Germline V gives CDR1 ENHRY, CDR2 SYGVKD. The trim removed 3 bases at V and 7 bases at J, leaving 8 bases unmatched. The CDR3 DNA follows: TGTGCCATCAGTGACGGAACTAGCGGGAACTTCGGGGAGCTGTTTTTT. Residues: CAISDGTSGNFGELFF.

The V and J genes are TRBV7-2 and TRBJ2-1; D is undetermined. The CDR3 consists of 15 residues. Trimming left V 5 bases short and J 1 base short, with 12 bases between. CDR1 is SGHTA and CDR2 is FQGNSA in the germline V gene. The CDR3 protein is CASSPGGRSYNEQFF. CDR3 sequence (DNA): TGTGCCAGCAGCCCGGGTGGAAGGTCCTACAATGAGCAGTTCTTC.

With regard to this clonotype: One end of the junction does not line up with germline, which may come from a read error. The J gene is TRBJ1-6, the V gene TRBV5-1; TRBD1 matches at 7 bases. The CDR3 has 15 residues. Per germline, CDR1 SGHRS and CDR2 YFSETQ. The CDR3, as DNA: TGCGCCAGCAGCTTGGCCGGGACAGAGAATTCACCCATCCACTTT. It specifies CASSLAGTENSPIHF.

At least ten counts were recorded for this clonotype. This rearrangement joins TRBV7-2 to TRBJ2-3; TRBD2 matches at 13 bases. The ends lost 6 bases at V and 4 bases at J; junction bases unmatched: 4. The CDR3 has 15 residues. Germline V lookup: CDR1 SGHTA, CDR2 FQGNSA. The CDR3 region is CASRPTSGRADTQYF. The CDR3, as DNA: TGTGCCAGCAGGCCCACTAGCGGGAGGGCAGATACGCAGTATTTT.

This clonotype was seen many times. V is TRBV28 and J is TRBJ1-3; D might be TRBD1 (5 bases). The CDR3 is 13 amino acids. V lost 9 bases and J lost 2, with 11 bases in between. Germline assignment: CDR1 MDHEN and CDR2 SYDVKM. The CDR3 sequence: CASRTGTGNTIYF. The DNA of the CDR3 is TGTGCCAGTCGTACAGGCACTGGAAACACCATATATTTT. Drawing the rest from reference TRBV28 and TRBJ1-3, the complete variable domain is DVKVTQSSRYLVKRTGEKVFLECVQDMDHENMFWYRQDPGLGLRLIYFSYDVKMKEKGDIPEGYSVSREKKERFSLILESASTNQTSMYLCASRTGTGNTIYFGEGSWLTVV.

In its sample, this clonotype was seen many times. The gene calls are TRBV19 and TRBJ2-3; D possibly corresponds to TRBD2 (6 bases). In germline, CDR1 is LNHDA, CDR2 SQIVND (reference sequence). This CDR3 contains 14 residues. The V and J ends lost 7 bases and 2 bases respectively, with 13 bases between them. In DNA, the CDR3 is TGTGCCAGTACCAGTGGAGGGGTCACAGATACGCAGTATTTT. Protein product: CASTSGGVTDTQYF.

This clonotype has a count of ten or more. The chain recombines TRBV29-1 with TRBJ2-3; D perhaps matches TRBD2 (5 bases). This CDR3 region has 15 residues. CDR1 SQVTM and CDR2 ANQGSEA come from the germline V gene. The germline V and J ends were trimmed by 0 bases and 0 bases, with 10 bases remaining between them. CDR3 coding DNA: TGCAGCGTTGAAGACGCCGGAGGCAGCACAGATACGCAGTATTTT. Protein: CSVEDAGGSTDTQYF.

This clonotype rates as medium-sized. This rearrangement joins TRBV12-3 or TRBV12-4 to TRBJ2-5; the D is unclear. The CDR3 runs 15 residues. The V gene lost 5 bases and the J gene lost 1 base, with 14 bases spanning the gap. The CDR3 reads CASSQLDAIQETQYF. CDR3 nucleotides: TGTGCCAGCAGTCAACTGGACGCAATCCAAGAGACCCAGTACTTC.

This clonotype has at least ten counts. V usage is TRBV7-2 and J usage is TRBJ1-4; D perhaps matches TRBD1 (6 bases). Trimming took 5 bases from V and 5 from J, leaving 12 bases between them. The V gene's germline CDR1 is SGHTA and CDR2 FQGNSA. This CDR3 spans 14 amino acids. The CDR3 here is CASSPPGQNEKLFF. DNA of the CDR3: TGTGCCAGCAGCCCACCCGGACAGAATGAAAAACTGTTTTTT.